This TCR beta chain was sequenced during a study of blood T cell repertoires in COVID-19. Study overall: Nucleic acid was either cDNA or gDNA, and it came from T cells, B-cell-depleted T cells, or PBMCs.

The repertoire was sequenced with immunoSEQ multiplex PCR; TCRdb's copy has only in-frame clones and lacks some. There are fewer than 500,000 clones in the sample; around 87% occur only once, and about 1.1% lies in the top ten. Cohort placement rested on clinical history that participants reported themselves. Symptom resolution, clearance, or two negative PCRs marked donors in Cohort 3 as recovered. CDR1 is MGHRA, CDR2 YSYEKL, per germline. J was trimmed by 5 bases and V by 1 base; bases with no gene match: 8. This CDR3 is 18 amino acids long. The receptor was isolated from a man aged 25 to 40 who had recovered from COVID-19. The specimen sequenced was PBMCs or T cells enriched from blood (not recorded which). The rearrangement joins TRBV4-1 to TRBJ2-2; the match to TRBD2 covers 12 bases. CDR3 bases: TGCGCCAGCAGCCAAGCCTCACTAGCGGGAGGCGGAACCGGGGAGCTGTTTTTT. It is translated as CASSQASLAGGGTGELFF.